This T cell receptor (beta chain) was retrieved from a study of T-cell memory formation after mild COVID-19. Comments on this clonotype: Antigen specificity is unknown.

General study findings and limits: Clones that contracted from day 15 to 85 had balanced CD4/CD8; later expanders were CD4+ biased. Some clones that responded turned up in pre-infection memory, which suggests that cross-reactive memory joined in.

CDR3 size: 15 residues. The V and J ends lost 4 bases and 4 bases, in that order; junction bases with no gene match: 8. Per the germline V gene, CDR1 is MNHEY and CDR2 is SVGAGI. One entry per CDR3 protein, called by TCRdb with MiXCR from the 5' RACE reads. Among 110,000 to 150,000 distinct CDR3 sequences listed, about 14% were seen once. This clonotype was sampled from an adult woman who had mild COVID-19 (a few samples of this study predate the infection). Cell type and time point are not known. The sample was PBMCs or a T cell subset sorted from them (not recorded which). V gene TRBV6-5 combines with J gene TRBJ2-7; 9 nucleotides match TRBD2. The CDR3 DNA reads as TGTGCCAGCAGTTCTCTCAGCGGGGGGCCTTACGAGCAGTACTTC. Its translation is CASSSLSGGPYEQYF.